A selection of T cell receptor beta chains follows, all from one sample in a study of human T cells and chemical hapten exposure. MiXCR, applied by TCRdb to the RACE reads, yields one record per CDR3 protein. The repertoire holds under 300,000 distinct CDR3 sequences, with approximately 8.6% as singletons. The sequencing here drew on whole blood, taken in connection with sensitization to the hapten diphenylcyclopropenone (DPC). Source of these receptors: a woman aged 40 to 50 with alopecia areata. Some clones in this sample may be carry-over from other donors' samples. Each CDR3 is given with its conserved first and last residue. D genes are given only for firm matches. Part of the rows lack a size; the others show once, few, many or a class for expanded clones.

j_call	d_call	v_call	clone_size	cdr3_aa	cdr3_nt
TRBJ2-3	TRBD2	TRBV5-1	many	CASSSQAGADTQYF	TGCGCCAGCAGCTCGCAAGCGGGAGCAGATACGCAGTATTTT
TRBJ1-6	NA	TRBV2	few	CASRTEGSPLHF	TGTGCCAGCAGAACAGAAGGCTCACCCCTCCACTTT
TRBJ2-2	NA	TRBV10-3	few	CAIADGGAGGLTGELFF	TGTGCCATCGCCGATGGAGGAGCTGGGGGTCTGACCGGGGAGCTGTTTTTT
TRBJ2-3	NA	TRBV12-3/TRBV12-4	NA	CASSFRGAGTDTQYF	TGTGCCAGCAGTTTTCGGGGGGCAGGCACAGATACGCAGTATTTT
TRBJ2-5	TRBD2	TRBV5-1	NA	CASSPGLAVNQETQYF	TGCGCCAGCAGCCCGGGACTAGCGGTCAACCAAGAGACCCAGTACTTC
TRBJ1-4	TRBD1	TRBV28	NA	CASSPGQASNEKLFF	TGTGCCAGCAGTCCTGGACAGGCCTCGAATGAAAAACTGTTTTTT
TRBJ1-1	NA	TRBV14	few	CASSQFSGTEAFF	TGTGCCAGCAGCCAATTCTCGGGGACTGAAGCTTTCTTT
TRBJ2-2	NA	TRBV10-3	many	CAISATGPTGELFF	TGTGCCATCAGTGCGACCGGTCCCACCGGGGAGCTGTTTTTT
TRBJ2-5	NA	TRBV5-1	NA	CASSLEESQETQYF	TGCGCCAGCAGCTTGGAGGAGAGCCAAGAGACCCAGTACTTC
TRBJ2-7	NA	TRBV15	NA	CATSRVGRSYEQYF	TGTGCCACCAGCAGAGTAGGCAGATCCTACGAGCAGTACTTC
TRBJ2-5	TRBD2	TRBV12-3/TRBV12-4	many	CASSLGGSSPQETQYF	TGTGCCAGCAGTTTGGGCGGGAGCAGCCCACAAGAGACCCAGTACTTC
TRBJ2-7	NA	TRBV19	NA	CATSPGGGSYEQYF	TGTGCCACCTCCCCCGGAGGAGGCTCCTACGAGCAGTACTTC
TRBJ1-5	NA	TRBV20-1	many	CSARPLGGTQPQHF	TGCAGTGCTAGGCCACTTGGGGGTACTCAGCCCCAGCATTTT
TRBJ2-1	NA	TRBV6-2/TRBV6-3	NA	CASSLLLARGNEQFF	TGTGCCAGCAGCCTCCTCCTAGCGAGGGGAAATGAGCAGTTCTTC
TRBJ1-1	NA	TRBV4-3	many	CASSQDLGYSRTEAFF	TGCGCCAGCAGCCAAGATTTGGGGTACAGTCGGACTGAAGCTTTCTTT
TRBJ1-4	NA	TRBV28	many	CASSLFSPRQGNEKLFF	TGTGCCAGCAGTTTATTCTCCCCCCGGCAGGGTAATGAAAAACTGTTTTTT
TRBJ2-1	TRBD2	TRBV12-3/TRBV12-4	NA	CASSPSGGAGNEQFF	TGTGCCAGCAGTCCCTCCGGGGGGGCGGGAAATGAGCAGTTCTTC
TRBJ2-6	TRBD1	TRBV7-3	NA	CASSRQGTGANVLTF	TGTGCCAGCAGCCGACAGGGAACCGGGGCCAACGTCCTGACTTTC
TRBJ2-6	TRBD2	TRBV24-1	NA	CATLRLAGYSGANVLTF	TGTGCCACCCTGAGACTAGCGGGATACTCTGGGGCCAACGTCCTGACTTTC
TRBJ2-3	TRBD1	TRBV6-1	NA	CASSLQGMGDTQYF	TGTGCCAGCAGTCTACAGGGGATGGGTGATACGCAGTATTTT
TRBJ2-5	NA	TRBV5-1	NA	CASSLEAPKETQYF	TGCGCCAGCAGCTTGGAGGCACCAAAAGAGACCCAGTACTTC
TRBJ1-4	NA	TRBV29-1	few	CSVGKLATNEKLFF	TGCAGCGTTGGCAAACTTGCAACTAATGAAAAACTGTTTTTT
TRBJ2-2	TRBD1	TRBV25-1	NA	CASSALPGRGQTGELFF	TGTGCCAGCAGTGCACTCCCCGGCAGGGGGCAGACCGGGGAGCTGTTTTTT
TRBJ2-1	NA	TRBV14	few	CASSQVLRRDEQFF	TGTGCCAGCAGCCAAGTCCTAAGACGGGATGAGCAGTTCTTC
TRBJ1-4	TRBD1	TRBV5-1	NA	CASSPRGQTNEKLFF	TGCGCCAGCAGCCCCAGGGGGCAAACTAATGAAAAACTGTTTTTT
TRBJ2-1	TRBD2	TRBV5-5	few	CASSGAGGPYNEQFF	TGTGCCAGCAGCGGAGCGGGAGGGCCCTACAATGAGCAGTTCTTC
TRBJ2-1	NA	TRBV6-6	few	CASSRAAWQFF	TGTGCCAGCAGTCGAGCGGCCTGGCAGTTCTTC
TRBJ2-2	TRBD1	TRBV6-1	NA	CASRGTEDTGELFF	TGTGCCAGCAGGGGGACAGAGGACACCGGGGAGCTGTTTTTT
TRBJ1-1	NA	TRBV6-6	many	CASSYRVGTEAFF	TGTGCCAGCAGTTATCGGGTTGGCACTGAAGCTTTCTTT